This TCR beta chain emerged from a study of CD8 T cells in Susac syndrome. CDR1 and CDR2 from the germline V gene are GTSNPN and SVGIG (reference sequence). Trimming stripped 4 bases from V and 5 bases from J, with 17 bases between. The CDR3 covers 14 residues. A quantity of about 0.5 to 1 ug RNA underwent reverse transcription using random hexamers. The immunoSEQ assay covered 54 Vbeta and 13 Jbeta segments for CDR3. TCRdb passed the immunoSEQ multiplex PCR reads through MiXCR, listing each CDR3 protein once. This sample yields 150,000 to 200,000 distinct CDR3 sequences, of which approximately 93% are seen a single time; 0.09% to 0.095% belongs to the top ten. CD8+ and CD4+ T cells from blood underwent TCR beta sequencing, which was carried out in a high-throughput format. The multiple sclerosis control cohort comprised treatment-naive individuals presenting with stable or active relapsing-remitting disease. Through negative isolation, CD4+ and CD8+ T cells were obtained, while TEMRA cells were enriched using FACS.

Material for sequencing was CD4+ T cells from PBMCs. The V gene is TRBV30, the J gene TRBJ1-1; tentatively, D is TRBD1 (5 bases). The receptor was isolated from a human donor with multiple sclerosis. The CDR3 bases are TGTGCCTGGATCCGAACGGCCGCAGGGACTGAAGCTTTCTTT. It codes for CAWIRTAAGTEAFF.